This T cell receptor beta chain was identified in a study of cytomegalovirus exposure and HLA in healthy donors (dated by TCRdb to 2015 to 2018). Some background on the complete study: According to an earlier analysis of 587 of the donors, some 170 million T cells yielded 117 million unique TCR beta sequences and roughly 280 Gb of sequence data. All discovery cohort repertoires had been generated on a single sequencing platform. HLA typing included class I and class II loci at four-digit resolution. An early release that covered about 600 HLA-typed donors contained approximately 290 gigabases of sequencing data and 85 million to 100 million unique TCR sequences. Across 300 to 400 genotyped donors of the cohort, an average of roughly 230,000 unique TCR beta nucleotide sequences per donor were sequenced, and roughly 20% of those sequences were non-productive. In an earlier analysis of 587 of the donors, high-throughput TCR beta sequencing was used to judge whether each TCR beta V gene segment behaved as functional or pseudogenic. A later genetic analysis used genome-wide SNP genotypes for about three fifths of the 666 donors, treating that subset as a discovery cohort. A later analysis re-analyzed previously published TCR beta repertoires from 600 to 850 donors and added high-resolution HLA genotyping to study TCR occurrence patterns. Donor age, sex, ethnicity and CMV serostatus were compiled together with the repertoire data. Besides the first cohort of under 700 subjects, a separate validation cohort made up of roughly 120 different subjects was used. The T cell repertoires of around 670 subjects were profiled by immunosequencing and related to cytomegalovirus serostatus. The number of donors typed differed by locus, with about 629-640 for A, B, C, DRB1 and DQB1, roughly 520 for DQA1, 606 for DPA1, and some 440 for DPB1. The later analysis used no new phenotypic data to find candidate immune exposures, relying instead on TCR beta sequences and their occurrence across donors. Of the 300 to 500 genotyped donors, 65% to 90% were placed in the genetic ancestry cluster associated with self-reported Caucasian donors. Because of strong linkage in the cohort, four or five DR-DQ haplotypes were treated as single units for association and clustering. To predict cytomegalovirus infection status, the study combined high-throughput TCR immunosequencing, statistical association of individual TCRs with disease status, and machine learning. The study aimed to test whether cataloging public T cell receptors could reveal signatures of past pathogen exposure.

The library was prepared using the immunoSEQ multiplex PCR assay. For the multiplex PCR, a mixture combining 60 forward primers for TCR Vbeta segments and 13 reverse primers for TCR Jbeta segments was used. The CDR3 region of rearranged TCR beta genes was amplified from genomic DNA by a multiplex PCR assay. On the Illumina HiSeq System, the amplified TCR beta libraries were sequenced as 87-base-pair reads. In the authors' own workflow: In a later analysis, 80 million or so unique TCR beta chains were counted across the roughly 700 repertoires, and roughly 10 million of these chains were shared by at least two donors. A nearest-neighbor algorithm error-corrected the raw reads and collapsed the reads into unique sequences, merging closely related sequences to remove PCR and sequencing errors. To assign V, D and J gene segments, CDR3 sequences were aligned to IMGT reference sequences. Each retained sequence needed at least a six-nucleotide match to both a V gene segment and a J gene segment. A rearrangement counted as productive if the CDR3 had no stop codons and remained in frame with V and J, and every other rearrangement counted as non-productive. CDR3 was defined according to IMGT convention as the region running from the second conserved V-encoded cysteine to the conserved J-encoded phenylalanine. The earlier analysis of about 590 of the donors excluded sequences that lacked an unambiguous match to a single V gene segment. An earlier analysis of some 500 of the donors classified V segments as functional when productive rearrangements were above 56.7% and as segregating when the standard deviation between donors was above 5%. A statistical classification framework was developed to diagnose cytomegalovirus status using the catalog of TCR beta chain sequences. In a later analysis, V and J genes were assigned by comparing TCR nucleotide sequences against IMGT/GENE-DB human TR gene sequences. Using the TCRdist pipeline, a later analysis assigned CDR3 sequences along with most-parsimonious VDJ recombination scenarios. A later analysis defined each TCR beta chain by its CDR3 amino acid sequence plus V-gene family, and excluded reads lacking a unique V-gene family. In a later analysis, fewer than 600 highly shared, low-generation-probability nucleotide sequences were removed to address suspected cross-contamination and a sequencing artifact. In a later analysis, a clonal expansion index for each public chain was calculated from normalized within-repertoire ranks of inferred template counts. In a later analysis, generation probabilities were computed using a VDJ recombination model fitted to out-of-frame rearrangements, and the results were checked against IGoR. A later analysis scored TCR-TCR, TCR-HLA and TCR-CMV co-occurrence with hypergeometric tests, applying a repertoire-size bias correction to TCR pairs. A later analysis estimated false discovery rates by permuting HLA or CMV assignments 20 times. In a later analysis, co-occurring TCRs were grouped using DBSCAN, and TCRdist sequence similarity was added for clustering within HLA-allele-positive subsets. Co-occurrence clustering excluded repertoires with fewer than 30,000 or more than 120,000 public chains, plus five with anomalous nucleotide sharing. TCRdb stores this immuneACCESS table with in-frame sequences only. Part of the clones is absent; in the studies checked, under half of the shortfall reflects unresolved V genes, and no reason is known for the rest. Clone size and the V and J calls come from that table; the DNA yielded D and trimming. In this sample the table shows tens of thousands of clones, roughly four fifths of which occur a single time. The ten largest clones represent around 4.5% of the sample.

Concerning this clone itself: It lacks a known antigen. The record has no base qualities; no much larger clone is one base away.

Deletion took 0 bases off V and 3 bases off J, with a span of 9 bases between the germline ends. From the cysteine through the phenylalanine, the CDR3 covers 14 amino acids. Only the CDR3 part of the read is kept: 42 bases, read in frame from the first base. CDR1 and CDR2 are drawn from the germline V gene (reference sequence): SSHAT, FNYEAQ. In total, roughly 670 healthy bone marrow donors made up the cohort. At the time of sampling, all cohort members were nominally healthy, though unrecorded immune exposures were likely present. The donor tested CMV seronegative, placing the donor among the 352 seronegative members of the cohort. Every donor gave a peripheral blood sample, and the peripheral blood mononuclear cells from that sample were used for TCR beta sequencing. The Qiagen DNeasy Blood Extraction Kit was used to extract genomic DNA from the blood cell samples. Here is what the overall study found, with its caveats: A later analysis found that most CMV-associated TCR beta chains appeared HLA-restricted, with HLA associations seemingly driven largely by CMV exposure. Several of the top co-occurrence clusters appeared to be linked to parvovirus B19, influenza, CMV and Epstein-Barr virus, according to a later analysis. Linkage disequilibrium might explain the correlated functional status among segregating V segments, but an unknown experimental factor could not be excluded. In the study, 150 to 200 TCR beta chains were listed as associated with cytomegalovirus. Only TCR beta chains were sequenced in this cohort, and the absence of alpha or paired-chain data limited detectable features. A group of highly shared sequence variants was considered likely to be a technical artifact of the sequencing pipeline. Compared with the roughly 670-donor mean, donors in an Asian-associated ancestry cluster had fewer N-insertions in productive TCRs, according to a later genetic analysis. A later analysis found that HLA-associated TCR beta chains were more clonally expanded and had lower generation probabilities than equally common non-associated chains. In vitro tests confirmed that a few of the cytomegalovirus-associated TCR beta chains recognize cytomegalovirus antigens. A later genetic analysis associated a missense DCLRE1C variant with V-gene and J-gene trimming of TCR beta chains, and an independent cohort replicated the association. In a later analysis, TCR association rates were found to vary across HLA loci, with the most associated TCRs seen for DRB1 alleles and the fewest for HLA-C alleles. The 87-base-pair reads could not distinguish some IMGT-functional V segments, including TRBV6-2 and TRBV6-3, so those segments were excluded. In an earlier analysis of approximately 600 of the donors, most TCR beta V segments were observed in productive rearrangements about 87% or about 30% of the time, broadly matching IMGT annotations. Strong co-occurrence of HLA alleles, especially DR and DQ, made assigning TCR associations to individual alleles difficult. The classifier was reported to diagnose cytomegalovirus status with high specificity and sensitivity in both the original and validation cohorts. While some public TCRs were present in many individuals, most TCR sequences turned up only very rarely across donors. A further reported finding was that TCR beta sequences accurately predicted the HLA-A and HLA-B alleles for most subjects in the first cohort. The authors suggested that the approach could potentially be extended to other disease states and immunological phenotypes. At a false discovery rate of 0.05, a later analysis linked about 17,000 TCR beta sequences to specific HLA alleles. The presence/absence analyses assumed that sequencing depth was roughly uniform across donors, and that assumption may not be true. The earlier analysis of 587 of the donors excluded 15 to 20 rarely observed V segments, including chromosome 9 orphons, because counts were too low. CMV serostatus was the only immune exposure information available for the cohort. Because HLA typing was missing for some donors at each locus, association tests included only the typed subset.

This receptor was taken from a man aged 30 to 45 in good health and CMV-seronegative. This sequence uses TRBV7-7 and TRBJ2-7, with a weak D call of TRBD1 (5 bases match). Sequenced: PBMCs. The CDR3 corresponds to CASSLADTGYEQYF. The nucleotide sequence reads TGTGCCAGCAGCTTAGCGGACACAGGCTACGAGCAGTACTTC.